The 23 T cell receptor beta chains listed next were all sequenced from one sample in a study of tumor-infiltrating T cells and Merkel cell polyomavirus. Study as a whole: The T cells studied were CD8+ and recognized the Merkel cell polyomavirus KLL epitope.

Every patient's tumor was robustly positive for Merkel cell polyomavirus Large T antigen on immunohistochemistry. Sequencing used immunoSEQ multiplex PCR; TCRdb keeps in-frame clones, though not all of them. Of more than 20,000 clones in the sample, roughly 85% were seen once. Sequenced input: lymph node tissue. The origin of the receptors is a man aged 50 to 60 with Merkel cell carcinoma.

The chain combines TRBV10-3 with TRBJ2-5; D is possibly TRBD2 (6 bases). There are 12 residues in the CDR3. Germline lookup yields CDR1 ENHRY and CDR2 SYGVKD. Trimming pared 8 bases from V and 4 bases from J, leaving 11 bases between. The chain's CDR3 is CAIGGTTETQYF. For the CDR3, the DNA is TGTGCCATCGGGGGGACGACAGAGACCCAGTACTTC.

Comment on this clone: Other DNA sequences in the same sample also yield this CDR3. The chain has TRBV18 and TRBJ2-7; D uncertain. Germline V gene sequence: CDR1 KGHSH, CDR2 LQKENI. Trimming removed 3 bases at V and 0 bases at J, with 6 bases between. The CDR3 covers 13 residues. The CDR3 spells CASSPPGSYEQYF. Written as DNA, the CDR3 is TGTGCCAGCTCACCGCCGGGCTCCTACGAGCAGTACTTC.

The sample holds one count of this clone. The chain recombines TRBV27 with TRBJ1-5; D might be TRBD1 (5 bases). Per the germline V gene, CDR1 is MNHEY and CDR2 is SMNVEV (reference sequence). The CDR3 is 16 amino acids. The V end lost 5 bases, the J end lost 9 bases, and 23 bases lay between the germline ends. The CDR3 DNA reads TGTGCCAGCAGTCCTATCTCCGGCAGGGCTGGCTCGCCCCAGCATTTT. Translation: CASSPISGRAGSPQHF.

The genes are TRBV7-9 and TRBJ2-3, with 14 bases fitting TRBD2. The V gene end was trimmed by 5 bases and the J gene end by 6 bases; junction bases not matched to a gene: 4. The CDR3 covers 15 residues. The germline CDR1 and CDR2 sequences are SEHNR and FQNEAQ (reference sequence). The CDR3 protein is CASSPRLAGGDTQYF. CDR3 sequence (DNA): TGTGCCAGCAGCCCACGACTAGCGGGAGGGGATACGCAGTATTTT.

The chain couples TRBV27 to TRBJ2-3; 9 bases match TRBD1. CDR1 and CDR2 (germline): MNHEY, SMNVEV (reference sequence). The ends lost 5 bases at V and 3 bases at J; junction bases unmatched: 6. The CDR3 has 15 amino acids. CDR3 in DNA: TGTGCCAGCAGTCGGAACAGGGGGCTGACAGATACGCAGTATTTT. Its translation: CASSRNRGLTDTQYF.

The rearrangement uses TRBV6-5 and TRBJ1-6, with 9 nucleotides matching TRBD1. V was pared by 5 bases and J by 9 bases, with 2 bases of the junction left unmatched. Per germline, CDR1 MNHEY and CDR2 SVGAGI. The CDR3 is 13 amino acids. CDR3 residues: CASSPGQGSPLHF. DNA for the CDR3: TGTGCCAGCAGTCCGGGACAGGGTTCACCCCTCCACTTT.

The rearrangement uses TRBV7-9 and TRBJ2-4, with a possible D match to TRBD1 (5 bases). V was shortened by 3 bases and J by 9 bases, with 18 bases between the two germline ends. CDR3 size: 15 residues. From germline, CDR1 is SEHNR and CDR2 FQNEAQ (reference sequence). This CDR3 reads CASSFQPAQGSIQYF. CDR3 nucleotide sequence: TGTGCCAGCAGCTTTCAACCGGCCCAGGGTTCCATTCAGTACTTC.

The chain is built from TRBV28 and TRBJ2-7; D perhaps matches TRBD1 (5 bases). Trimming left V 1 base short and J 5 bases short, with 18 bases between. In germline, CDR1 is MDHEN, CDR2 SYDVKM. This CDR3 spans 16 amino acids. CDR3 sequence (DNA): TGTGCCAGCAGTTTATCAGGGCCTGGCCTTTGGGACGAGCAGTACTTC. Translating it yields CASSLSGPGLWDEQYF.

This chain uses TRBV4-2 with TRBJ1-4; D is possibly TRBD1 (6 bases). Germline CDR1 LGHNA, CDR2 YNFKEQ. V was clipped by 0 bases and J by 8 bases, with 10 bases between them. CDR3 length equals 14 residues. CDR3 sequence (DNA): TGTGCCAGCAGCCAAGAAGCGGACAGCGAAAAACTGTTTTTT. It encodes CASSQEADSEKLFF.

The chain links TRBV30 to TRBJ2-1; 12 bases fit TRBD2. V trimming: 0 bases; J trimming: 4 bases; junction bases outside the gene matches: 1. The germline V gene encodes CDR1 GTSNPN and CDR2 SVGIG (reference sequence). The CDR3 covers 15 residues. The CDR3 is CAWSVGLAGYNEQFF. In DNA, the CDR3 is TGTGCCTGGAGTGTAGGACTAGCGGGATACAATGAGCAGTTCTTC. The variable domain in full, completed from reference TRBV30 and TRBJ2-1, reads SQTIHQWPATLVQPVGSPLSLECTVEGTSNPNLYWYRQAAGRGLQLLFYSVGIGQISSEVPQNLSASRPQDRQFILSSKKLLLSDSGFYLCAWSVGLAGYNEQFFGPGTRLTVL.

The V call is TRBV18, the J call TRBJ1-1; D is possibly TRBD1 (5 bases). This CDR3 contains 13 residues. V lost 3 bases to trimming and J lost 5 bases, with 10 bases between them. Germline V CDR1 and CDR2: KGHSH, LQKENI. The CDR3 reads CASSPQGRTEAFF. The CDR3 bases are TGTGCCAGCTCACCGCAGGGTCGGACTGAAGCTTTCTTT.

The rearrangement joins TRBV4-3 to TRBJ2-1, with 7 bases matching TRBD1. There are 13 residues in the CDR3. The V and J ends lost 4 bases and 14 bases, in that order; junction bases with no gene match: 11. Germline V gene data show CDR1 as LGHNA and CDR2 as YSLEER. CDR3 region: CASSPLGDSEKFF. The CDR3 coding sequence is TGCGCCAGCAGCCCCCTCGGGGACAGCGAAAAGTTCTTC.

This clone was recorded once. The chain couples TRBV9 to TRBJ2-1; maybe TRBD2 (5 bases). This CDR3 is built from 15 residues. The ends were cut back, 3 bases at V and 2 bases at J, with 12 bases in the middle. The germline gives CDR1 SGDLS, CDR2 YYNGEE. The CDR3 coding sequence is TGTGCCAGCAGCGCCGTCGGGGTCACCTACAATGAGCAGTTCTTC. It encodes CASSAVGVTYNEQFF.

CDR3 nucleotide sequence: TGTGCCAGCAGCTTCGTAGCGGGAGGCATTGGTATCACCGGGGAGCTGTTTTTT. Residues: CASSFVAGGIGITGELFF. V gene TRBV7-2 combines with J gene TRBJ2-2, with TRBD2 matching 10 bases. The CDR3 consists of 18 residues. The V gene end was trimmed by 3 bases and the J gene end by 4 bases; junction bases not matched to a gene: 11. CDR1 is SGHTA and CDR2 is FQGNSA in the germline V gene.

This chain's CDR3 is CASSLGTSSYTDTQYF. The CDR3 region has the DNA TGTGCCAGCAGTCTGGGGACTAGCTCGTACACAGATACGCAGTATTTT. The chain uses TRBV6-6 and TRBJ2-3; 9 nucleotides agree with TRBD2. The CDR3 length is 16 residues. After removal of 5 bases from V and 2 bases from J, the junction contained 8 bases not matched to a gene. The germline V gene encodes CDR1 MNHNY and CDR2 SVGAGI (reference sequence).

This rearrangement joins TRBV9 to TRBJ2-1, with TRBD2 matching over 13 bases. Looked up from germline, CDR1 is SGDLS and CDR2 is YYNGEE. The CDR3 spans 16 residues. The junction had 2 bases not matched to a gene; V was cut back by 3 bases and J by 2 bases. The CDR3 DNA reads TGTGCCAGCAGCGCCGGGACTAGCGGGGCCTACAATGAGCAGTTCTTC. This encodes CASSAGTSGAYNEQFF.

The gene calls are TRBV6-5 and TRBJ1-1; D is undetermined. Germline CDR1 is MNHEY and CDR2 is SVGAGI. The V gene lost 6 bases and the J gene lost 6 bases, with 8 bases spanning the gap. This CDR3 region has 11 residues. CDR3 in DNA: TGTGCCAGCAGCTCCCCCCCTGAAGCTTTCTTT. It encodes CASSSPPEAFF.

The chain uses TRBV10-2 and TRBJ2-7; 8 bases fit TRBD2. This CDR3 contains 15 residues. CDR1 WSHSY and CDR2 SAAADI come from the germline V gene. V shed 4 bases, J shed 4 bases, and the junction held 9 bases outside the gene matches. CDR3 protein: CASSVSPSGRYEQYF. Written as DNA, the CDR3 is TGCGCCAGCAGTGTTTCTCCTAGCGGGCGATACGAGCAGTACTTC.

CDR3 region: CASQGGGPNTGELFF. Written as DNA, the CDR3 is TGTGCCTCACAGGGGGGGGGCCCGAACACCGGGGAGCTGTTTTTT. J is TRBJ2-2 and V is TRBV2, with D perhaps matching TRBD1 (8 bases). Trimming removed 11 bases from V and 0 bases from J, with 16 bases in between. In germline, CDR1 is SNHLY, CDR2 FYNNEI. The CDR3 consists of 15 residues. Variable domain in full (rest from reference TRBV2 and TRBJ2-2): EPEVTQTPSHQVTQMGQEVILRCVPISNHLYFYWYRQILGQKVEFLVSFYNNEISEKSEIFDDQFSVERPDGSNFTLKIRSTKLEDSAMYFCASQGGGPNTGELFFGEGSRLTVL.

The V gene is TRBV9, the J gene TRBJ2-7, with 10 bases lining up with TRBD1. CDR1 SGDLS and CDR2 YYNGEE come from the germline V gene. This CDR3 contains 14 residues. V gave up 3 bases and J gave up 3 bases; unmatched junction bases: 3. DNA of the CDR3: TGTGCCAGCAGCGCCGGGACAGGGGTCTACGAGCAGTACTTC. It specifies CASSAGTGVYEQYF.

This chain links TRBV29-1 with TRBJ2-7; the match to TRBD2 covers 9 bases. CDR1 is SQVTM and CDR2 is ANQGSEA in the germline V gene. This CDR3 region has 15 residues. The J segment lost 2 bases and the V segment lost 5 bases, leaving 10 bases of the junction unmatched. CDR3 region: CSVNLLAGATYEQYF. The CDR3 DNA sequence: TGCAGCGTTAACCTACTAGCGGGTGCAACCTACGAGCAGTACTTC.

The chain joins TRBV4-2 to TRBJ2-5, with 9 positions matching TRBD1. J was trimmed by 2 bases and V by 4 bases; bases with no gene match: 5. Germline CDR1 reads LGHNA; CDR2 reads YNFKEQ. The CDR3 has 15 residues. CDR3 DNA sequence: TGTGCCAGCAGCCTCCGGGACAGGGAGCAAGAGACCCAGTACTTC. This gives the protein CASSLRDREQETQYF.

The chain uses TRBV29-1 and TRBJ2-3, with D maybe TRBD1 (5 bases). The germline V and J ends were trimmed by 3 bases and 1 base, with 8 bases remaining between them. The germline CDR1 and CDR2 sequences are SQVTM and ANQGSEA. The CDR3 is 13 amino acids. CDR3 DNA sequence: TGCAGCGTTGAGCAGGGCCGCACAGATACGCAGTATTTT. Its protein is CSVEQGRTDTQYF.